The 23 T cell receptor beta chains listed next were all sequenced from one sample in a study of CD8 T cells in Susac syndrome. RNA in amounts of roughly 0.5 to 1 ug was reverse transcribed with random hexamers. TCRdb used MiXCR to reprocess the immunoSEQ multiplex PCR reads, holding one entry per CDR3 protein. The sample includes 95,000 to 150,000 distinct CDR3 sequences, over 95% of them seen just once. The sample consisted of CD4+ T cells from PBMCs. The origin of the receptors is a human donor with Susac syndrome.

This clonotype was seen a single time. The chain is built from TRBV2 and TRBJ2-5; 7 nucleotides align to TRBD2. Trimming cost V 6 bases and J 2 bases; bases outside gene matches: 6. Germline-derived CDR1 and CDR2 are SNHLY and FYNNEI. This CDR3 contains 14 residues. CDR3 bases: TGTGCCAGCAGCGGCGGGACTATTCAAGAGACCCAGTACTTC. Protein sequence: CASSGGTIQETQYF.

The chain recombines TRBV7-2 with TRBJ2-1; D gene unclear. Germline lookup yields CDR1 SGHTA and CDR2 FQGNSA. The CDR3 runs to 14 residues. V shed 5 bases and J shed 6 bases, with 14 bases lying between them. CDR3 region: CASSRVVGSNEQFF. CDR3 nucleotides: TGTGCCAGCAGCCGAGTGGTGGGCAGCAATGAGCAGTTCTTC.

The J gene is TRBJ2-3, the V gene TRBV20-1; 13 positions agree with TRBD2. The V gene's germline CDR1 is DFQATT and CDR2 SNEGSKA (reference sequence). V trimming: 4 bases; J trimming: 3 bases; junction bases outside the gene matches: 1. The CDR3 spans 14 residues. CDR3 sequence (DNA): TGCAGTGCTACACTAGCGGGAGGGACAGATACGCAGTATTTT. This translates into CSATLAGGTDTQYF.

The chain joins TRBV5-4 to TRBJ2-5; 11 positions agree with TRBD2. Germline trimming cut 0 bases from V and 7 bases from J; bases unmatched to any gene: 8. Germline CDR1 SGHNT, CDR2 YYREEE (reference sequence). This CDR3 comprises 16 residues. CDR3 sequence: CASSLGGTSGGGTQYF. In DNA form, the CDR3 reads TGTGCCAGCAGCTTGGGAGGGACTAGCGGTGGAGGGACCCAGTACTTC.

The J gene is TRBJ2-1, the V gene TRBV20-1, with TRBD2 matching over 11 bases. The CDR3 covers 16 residues. Germline V gene lookup returns CDR1 DFQATT and CDR2 SNEGSKA (reference sequence). V lost 5 bases to trimming and J lost 2 bases; unmatched junction nucleotides: 8. The CDR3 loop reads CSARSTSGVTYNEQFF. In DNA form, the CDR3 reads TGCAGTGCTCGCTCGACTAGCGGGGTAACCTACAATGAGCAGTTCTTC.

This clonotype has just one count. The V and J genes are TRBV9 and TRBJ2-7; TRBD2 matches at 7 bases. The V gene end was trimmed by 0 bases and the J gene end by 4 bases; junction bases not matched to a gene: 7. This CDR3 spans 15 amino acids. Germline-derived CDR1 and CDR2 are SGDLS and YYNGEE. Written as DNA, the CDR3 is TGTGCCAGCAGCGTAGGGGGAGGGCCGGAGTACGAGCAGTACTTC. It codes for CASSVGGGPEYEQYF.

The chain couples TRBV14 to TRBJ2-1, with D perhaps being TRBD1 or TRBD2 (5 bases each). The CDR3 has 14 amino acids. Germline CDR1 and CDR2: SGHDN and FVKESK. V was trimmed by 0 bases and J by 11 bases, leaving 14 bases between them. The DNA for the CDR3 is TGTGCCAGCAGCCAAGAAACTAGGGGCATTAAGCAGTTCTTC. Translating gives CASSQETRGIKQFF.

The V and J genes are TRBV20-1 and TRBJ1-1; the D gene is possibly TRBD1 (5 bases). This CDR3 contains 14 residues. Trimming stripped 1 base from V and 0 bases from J, with 9 bases between. Germline-derived CDR1 and CDR2 are DFQATT and SNEGSKA (reference sequence). CDR3 sequence: CSARGGRLNTEAFF. Written as DNA, the CDR3 is TGCAGTGCTAGAGGGGGCAGACTGAACACTGAAGCTTTCTTT.

This chain uses TRBV7-2 with TRBJ2-1, with D uncertain. V shed 5 bases and J shed 3 bases, with 5 bases lying between them. The germline CDR1 and CDR2 sequences are SGHTA and FQGNSA. The CDR3 runs 12 residues. DNA for the CDR3: TGTGCCAGCAGCCTTTTCTACAATGAGCAGTTCTTC. Amino acid sequence: CASSLFYNEQFF.

The chain is built from TRBV3-1 and TRBJ2-2; no clear D gene. Trimming took 3 bases from V and 5 from J, leaving 7 bases between them. The CDR3 is 13 amino acids. Germline-derived CDR1 and CDR2 are LGHDT and YNNKEL (reference sequence). CDR3 loop: CASSQDKTGELFF. DNA of the CDR3: TGTGCCAGCAGCCAGGATAAAACCGGGGAGCTGTTTTTT.

The rearrangement uses TRBV7-8 and TRBJ2-5; 9 bases match TRBD2. The CDR3 has 17 residues. The J segment lost 7 bases and the V segment lost 2 bases, leaving 14 bases of the junction unmatched. Germline loops: CDR1 SGHVS, CDR2 FQNEAQ. The CDR3: CASSLLASGIGVMTQYF. DNA of the CDR3: TGTGCCAGCAGCTTATTGGCTAGCGGGATTGGGGTGATGACCCAGTACTTC.

This chain uses TRBV20-1 with TRBJ2-3, with 13 bases aligning to TRBD2. The V segment lost 5 bases and the J segment 3 bases; nucleotides outside the gene matches: 5. Germline V lookup: CDR1 DFQATT, CDR2 SNEGSKA (reference sequence). This CDR3 has 15 amino acids. CDR3 bases: TGCAGTGCTGACGGACTAGCGGGAGTTACAGATACGCAGTATTTT. Amino acid sequence: CSADGLAGVTDTQYF.

The genes are TRBV5-4 and TRBJ2-7, with a possible D match to TRBD1 (5 bases). The length of the CDR3 is 14 residues. V lost 4 bases to trimming and J lost 2 bases, with 13 bases between them. Germline V gene sequence: CDR1 SGHNT, CDR2 YYREEE (reference sequence). The CDR3: CASSVDMDPYEQYF. In DNA form, the CDR3 reads TGTGCCAGCAGCGTGGACATGGACCCCTACGAGCAGTACTTC.

The J gene is TRBJ1-2, the V gene TRBV12-3 or TRBV12-4, with 9 bases lining up with TRBD1. The ends lost 5 bases at V and 7 bases at J; junction bases unmatched: 8. CDR3 length: 14 residues. CDR3: CASSLGQGRSGYTF. CDR3 DNA sequence: TGTGCCAGCAGTCTAGGACAGGGGAGGAGTGGCTACACCTTC.

The V and J genes are TRBV27 and TRBJ1-2; 7 nucleotides line up with TRBD1. With V trimmed by 5 bases and J by 2 bases, 5 bases remained unmatched. Germline CDR1 reads MNHEY; CDR2 reads SMNVEV (reference sequence). The CDR3 is 14 amino acids. CDR3 protein: CASSTRQGNYGYTF. The CDR3 DNA sequence: TGTGCCAGCAGTACCCGACAGGGCAACTATGGCTACACCTTC.

J is TRBJ2-1 and V is TRBV30; D remains ambiguous. CDR3 size: 8 residues. The germline V gene has CDR1 GTSNPN and CDR2 SVGIG (reference sequence). Trimming shortened V by 7 bases and J by 8 bases, and 3 bases separated the two germline ends. The CDR3 protein is CASDEQFF. The CDR3 DNA follows: TGTGCCTCCGATGAGCAGTTCTTC.

The chain combines TRBV7-9 with TRBJ1-2; TRBD1 aligns across 7 bases. The ends lost 6 bases at V and 7 bases at J; junction bases unmatched: 8. The length of the CDR3 is 13 residues. The germline V gene encodes CDR1 SEHNR and CDR2 FQNEAQ (reference sequence). CDR3 in amino acids: CASSLDRERGYTF. The CDR3 nucleotides are TGTGCCAGCAGTCTCGACAGGGAACGTGGCTACACCTTC. The entire variable domain, with the rest obtained from reference TRBV7-9 and TRBJ1-2, is as follows: DTGVSQNPRHKITKRGQNVTFRCDPISEHNRLYWYRQTLGQGPEFLTYFQNEAQLEKSRLLSDRFSAERPKGSFSTLEIQRTEQGDSAMYLCASSLDRERGYTFGSGTRLTVV.

The J gene is TRBJ1-1, the V gene TRBV20-1, with 9 nucleotides matching TRBD1. Germline V gene sequence: CDR1 DFQATT, CDR2 SNEGSKA (reference sequence). The CDR3 loop spans 16 amino acids. Trimming removed 4 bases from V and 0 bases from J; junction bases left unmatched: 9. CDR3 sequence reads: CSAMNRDRAMNTEAFF. The CDR3 nucleotides are TGCAGTGCTATGAACCGGGACAGGGCGATGAACACTGAAGCTTTCTTT.

This sequence joins TRBV6-5 and TRBJ2-5; the D is unclear. The CDR3 has 14 amino acids. CDR1 and CDR2 (germline): MNHEY, SVGAGI. The germline V and J ends were trimmed by 5 bases and 0 bases, with 10 bases remaining between them. The CDR3 DNA follows: TGTGCCAGCAGTCGGTCAGAGAACCAAGAGACCCAGTACTTC. Translating gives CASSRSENQETQYF.

The chain employs TRBV9 and TRBJ2-7; 8 nucleotides agree with TRBD1. Germline loops: CDR1 SGDLS, CDR2 YYNGEE. The trim removed 2 bases at V and 5 bases at J, leaving 9 bases unmatched. The CDR3 is made up of 15 amino acids. CDR3 in amino acids: CASSVDPTGAHEQYF. CDR3 nucleotides: TGTGCCAGCAGCGTGGACCCGACAGGGGCCCACGAGCAGTACTTC.

This clonotype was detected once. The rearrangement uses TRBV20-1 and TRBJ2-1; 11 bases agree with TRBD2. The germline CDR1 and CDR2 sequences are DFQATT and SNEGSKA (reference sequence). J gave up 5 bases and V 4 bases, and 4 bases lay outside the gene matches. CDR3 length: 14 amino acids. Written as DNA, the CDR3 is TGCAGTGCTACTAGCGGGAGGCCGAACAATGAGCAGTTCTTC. As protein: CSATSGRPNNEQFF.

The chain employs TRBV13 and TRBJ2-7; a weak D match, TRBD2 (6 bases). In germline, CDR1 is PRHDT, CDR2 FYEKMQ (reference sequence). This CDR3 is 16 amino acids long. The V end was cut by 5 bases, the J end by 0 bases, with 17 bases between. CDR3 bases: TGTGCCAGCAGCGGAGGGCGTAAGGGGAGCTCCTACGAGCAGTACTTC. It is translated as CASSGGRKGSSYEQYF.

The rearrangement links TRBV2 to TRBJ2-4; possibly TRBD2 for D (5 bases). Germline CDR1 and CDR2: SNHLY and FYNNEI. This CDR3 has 15 residues. V was clipped by 4 bases and J by 6 bases, with 16 bases between them. CDR3 DNA sequence: TGTGCCAGCAGTGGAGGACCGGGGTCGGGAAACATTCAGTACTTC. It is translated as CASSGGPGSGNIQYF.